Shown below are 8 T cell receptor beta chains from a single sample sequenced in a study of blood T cells in healthy people across ages. Using a J-beta primer mix together with a sample-barcoded 5' primer, a second PCR was run for roughly 6 to 12 cycles. TCRdb reanalysed the 5' RACE reads using MiXCR and keeps one entry per CDR3 protein. The sample lists 1.5 million to 2 million distinct CDR3 sequences, roughly 28% occurring once. Sequencing input: blood. These receptors came from a woman aged 30 to 39 in good health.

This clonotype was observed a few times. This chain links TRBV7-9 with TRBJ1-5; D may be TRBD1 (5 bases). This CDR3 contains 10 residues. Germline V lookup: CDR1 SEHNR, CDR2 FQNEAQ (reference sequence). CDR3 in amino acids: CAPLGDLQHF. The CDR3 DNA is TGTGCTCCTCTGGGGGATCTCCAGCATTTT.

The chain has TRBV6-6 and TRBJ1-6; D perhaps matches TRBD1 (6 bases). Germline CDR1 MNHNY, CDR2 SVGAGI (reference sequence). The CDR3 length is 17 residues. With 6 bases removed from V and 13 bases from J, the gap between germline ends came to 28 bases. The CDR3 nucleotides read TGTGCCAGCAGCCCCAGGAGGGGGACCTTCGAAAAGGACCCCCTCCACTTT. It translates to CASSPRRGTFEKDPLHF.

A few counts support this clonotype. This rearrangement joins TRBV4-1 to TRBJ1-1; 8 bases fit TRBD1. This CDR3 is built from 13 residues. V was clipped by 4 bases and J by 6 bases; unmatched bases: 4. Germline V lookup: CDR1 MGHRA, CDR2 YSYEKL. CDR3 protein: CASSPQGDPEAFF. The DNA of the CDR3 is TGCGCCAGCAGCCCACAGGGGGACCCTGAAGCTTTCTTT.

Ten or more counts support this clonotype. V is TRBV6-6 and J is TRBJ2-5; a possible D gene is TRBD2 (5 bases). The germline CDR1 and CDR2 sequences are MNHNY and SVGAGI (reference sequence). V was cut by 0 bases and J by 5 bases, with 13 bases left in between. The CDR3 spans 15 residues. The CDR3 coding sequence is TGTGCCAGCAGTTACTCCCGCACTAGAACCGAGACCCAGTACTTC. Protein: CASSYSRTRTETQYF.

The V gene is TRBV12-3 or TRBV12-4, the J gene TRBJ1-2; TRBD1 might be the D (5 bases). The CDR3 contains 15 residues. V lost 6 bases and J lost 5, with 19 bases in between. The chain's CDR3 is CASRRSRQSTYGYTF. CDR3 DNA sequence: TGTGCCAGCAGGCGCTCTAGACAGTCAACTTATGGCTACACCTTC.

This clonotype was seen at least ten times. The chain has TRBV5-5 and TRBJ1-2, with a weak D call TRBD1 (6 bases). CDR1 is SGHKS and CDR2 is YYEKEE in the germline V gene (reference sequence). V shed 4 bases and J shed 2 bases, with 9 bases lying between them. The CDR3 totals 13 residues. CDR3 amino acids: CASSHTGNYGYTF. The CDR3 DNA follows: TGTGCCAGCAGCCACACAGGGAACTATGGCTACACCTTC. The full variable domain, its missing parts supplied by reference TRBV5-5 and TRBJ1-2, is DAGVTQSPTHLIKTRGQQVTLRCSPISGHKSVSWYQQVLGQGPQFIFQYYEKEERGRGNFPDRFSARQFPNYSSELNVNALLLGDSALYLCASSHTGNYGYTFGSGTRLTVV.

As to this clonotype: Since a much larger clone is just one base distant, this may be a read error. The V and J genes are TRBV10-1 and TRBJ2-1; D perhaps matches TRBD2 (6 bases). The CDR3 contains 14 residues. Germline loops: CDR1 WNHNN, CDR2 SYGVQD (reference sequence). V was cut by 0 bases and J by 13 bases, with 16 bases left in between. The CDR3 DNA follows: TGCGCCAGCAGTGAGTCTGGAGGGGCGAACATTCAGTTCTTC. Protein sequence: CASSESGGANIQFF.

The CDR3 here is CSARDLTTQSGELFF. The CDR3 region has the DNA TGCAGTGCTAGAGATCTGACGACTCAAAGCGGGGAGCTGTTTTTT. The rearrangement uses TRBV20-1 and TRBJ2-2; no reliable D call. The CDR3 extends over 15 amino acids. V shed 0 bases and J shed 7 bases, with 15 bases lying between them. From germline, CDR1 is DFQATT and CDR2 SNEGSKA (reference sequence).